Each of the 22 T cell receptor beta chains below was sequenced from the same sample in a study of T cells in Graves' hyperthyroidism and ophthalmopathy. The CDR3 regions of TCR beta were amplified from RNA transcripts. During a first-round RT-PCR of the TCR CDR3, the HTBI primer set was used. TCRdb re-called the multiplex PCR reads with MiXCR, one entry per CDR3 protein. The sample has about 710,000 distinct CDR3 sequences, approximately 16% seen once. Material: blood. The source is a man between 18 and 29 years old with Graves' hyperthyroidism.

This chain uses TRBV28 with TRBJ2-7; D is ambiguous. The CDR3 is made up of 14 amino acids. The ends were cut back, 3 bases at V and 1 base at J, with 10 bases in the middle. Germline V gene data show CDR1 as MDHEN and CDR2 as SYDVKM. The CDR3 spells CASSFEPFSYEQYF. The CDR3 region has the DNA TGTGCCAGCAGTTTCGAACCCTTTTCCTACGAGCAGTACTTC.

This clonotype was counted at least ten times. The rearrangement joins TRBV2 to TRBJ1-5, with D perhaps TRBD1 (6 bases). The V gene's germline CDR1 is SNHLY and CDR2 FYNNEI. The CDR3 runs to 14 residues. V lost 6 bases and J lost 0, with 9 bases in between. CDR3 residues: CASSGQYSNQPQHF. CDR3 nucleotides: TGTGCCAGCAGCGGACAGTATAGCAATCAGCCCCAGCATTTT.

This clonotype has at least ten counts. The CDR3: CASSFTSGRAIGTDTQYF. Here the CDR3 DNA reads TGTGCCAGCAGCTTCACTAGCGGGAGGGCGATTGGCACAGATACGCAGTATTTT. The chain carries TRBV7-8 and TRBJ2-3; 13 bases match TRBD2. The length of the CDR3 is 18 residues. The germline gives CDR1 SGHVS, CDR2 FQNEAQ. V dropped 3 bases and J dropped 1; count of bases not matched to a gene: 7. The full variable domain, with the rest looked up from reference TRBV7-8 and TRBJ2-3, is GAGVSQSPRYKVAKRGQDVALRCDPISGHVSLFWYQQALGQGPEFLTYFQNEAQLDKSGLPSDRFFAERPEGSVSTLKIQRTQQEDSAVYLCASSFTSGRAIGTDTQYFGPGTRLTVL.

The V gene is TRBV24-1, the J gene TRBJ2-5; a possible D gene is TRBD2 (6 bases). The CDR3 spans 14 residues. Germline lookup yields CDR1 KGHDR and CDR2 SFDVKD. V was cut by 5 bases and J by 1 base, with 10 bases left in between. The CDR3 DNA reads TGTGCCACCAGTGCCCGGGACTTCCAAGAGACCCAGTACTTC. It is translated as CATSARDFQETQYF.

This clonotype was detected only a few times. CDR3: CASRSGTVSYEQYF. In DNA form, the CDR3 reads TGTGCCAGCAGGTCGGGGACGGTTTCCTACGAGCAGTACTTC. The rearrangement joins TRBV6-2 or TRBV6-3 to TRBJ2-7; either TRBD1 or TRBD2 may supply D (5 bases each). The CDR3 is 14 residues long. V was pared by 6 bases and J by 1 base, with 13 bases between. Germline lookup yields CDR1 MNHEY and CDR2 SVGEGT.

This clonotype appeared many times. The chain recombines TRBV12-3 or TRBV12-4 with TRBJ2-1; D not certain. Trimming removed 3 bases from V and 12 bases from J, with 18 bases in between. The CDR3 is 14 residues long. The CDR3 loop is CASSLSSGSFWQFF. The DNA for the CDR3 is TGTGCCAGCAGTTTGTCATCCGGCTCTTTCTGGCAGTTCTTC.

V and J are TRBV20-1 and TRBJ2-1; tentative D call: TRBD2 (5 bases). From germline, CDR1 is DFQATT and CDR2 SNEGSKA (reference sequence). V dropped 0 bases and J dropped 7 bases, with 22 bases sitting between them. This CDR3 contains 17 residues. DNA of the CDR3: TGCAGTGCTAGAGAGCTGGGTTCGGGGATGTTTTGGAATGAGCAGTTCTTC. It yields the protein CSARELGSGMFWNEQFF.

This clonotype has only a few counts. CDR3 region: CASSTLQGAGQETQYF. The CDR3 coding sequence is TGTGCCAGTAGTACCCTTCAGGGGGCAGGACAAGAGACCCAGTACTTC. The chain carries TRBV19 and TRBJ2-5, with 8 bases fitting TRBD1. This CDR3 is built from 16 residues. The trim removed 4 bases at V and 2 bases at J, leaving 9 bases unmatched. Germline lookup yields CDR1 LNHDA and CDR2 SQIVND (reference sequence). Drawing the rest from reference TRBV19 and TRBJ2-5, the complete variable domain is DGGITQSPKYLFRKEGQNVTLSCEQNLNHDAMYWYRQDPGQGLRLIYYSQIVNDFQKGDIAEGYSVSREKKESFPLTVTSAQKNPTAFYLCASSTLQGAGQETQYFGPGTRLLVL.

The V call is TRBV13, the J call TRBJ2-1, with D perhaps TRBD1 (6 bases). The length of the CDR3 is 15 residues. The ends were cut back, 3 bases at V and 3 bases at J, with 12 bases in the middle. CDR1 and CDR2 from the germline V gene are PRHDT and FYEKMQ (reference sequence). In DNA, the CDR3 is TGTGCCAGCAGCTTTGGGGGCCAGGGCTACAATGAGCAGTTCTTC. This sequence encodes CASSFGGQGYNEQFF.

This clonotype was observed a handful of times. The V call is TRBV4-1, the J call TRBJ1-5, with TRBD1 as a possible D gene (5 bases). The CDR3 totals 14 residues. CDR1 and CDR2 (germline): MGHRA, YSYEKL. V gave up 1 base and J gave up 9 bases, with 13 bases separating them. Written as DNA, the CDR3 is TGCGCCAGCAGCCAAGTGGGGGACTTAGGGCCCCAGCATTTT. It yields the protein CASSQVGDLGPQHF.

The table lists this clonotype with a few counts. V is TRBV5-1 and J is TRBJ1-1, with a possible D match to TRBD1 (5 bases). In germline, CDR1 is SGHRS, CDR2 YFSETQ. V was cut by 4 bases and J by 4 bases, with 17 bases left in between. This CDR3 is 15 amino acids long. The CDR3 reads CASSHYGGDGTEAFF. Here the CDR3 DNA reads TGCGCCAGCAGCCATTATGGGGGGGACGGCACTGAAGCTTTCTTT.

Many counts were recorded for this clonotype. J is TRBJ1-4 and V is TRBV2, with D unclear. Germline V gives CDR1 SNHLY, CDR2 FYNNEI. The CDR3 extends over 15 amino acids. Trimming removed 4 bases at V and 0 bases at J, with 9 bases between. The CDR3 sequence is CASSAEPATNEKLFF. The CDR3 region has the DNA TGTGCCAGCAGTGCCGAGCCGGCAACTAATGAAAAACTGTTTTTT.

This chain joins TRBV27 and TRBJ2-7; no firm D call. In germline, CDR1 is MNHEY, CDR2 SMNVEV (reference sequence). V was pared by 10 bases and J by 6 bases, with 13 bases between. There are 11 residues in the CDR3. As DNA, the CDR3 is TGTGCCATCCCCCCGCATGGCGAGCAGTACTTC. It codes for CAIPPHGEQYF.

This clonotype has a count of ten or more. The J gene is TRBJ1-2, the V gene TRBV28; D may be TRBD1 (5 bases). CDR1 and CDR2 (germline): MDHEN, SYDVKM. The V end was cut by 1 base, the J end by 6 bases, with 9 bases between. The CDR3 has 13 amino acids. In nucleotides, the CDR3 is TGTGCCAGCAGTTTATTCCCGGGGGATGGCTACACCTTC. This codes for CASSLFPGDGYTF.

In its sample, this clonotype was seen many times. V and J are TRBV6-4 and TRBJ2-7, with 8 nucleotides matching TRBD1. The CDR3 is made up of 15 amino acids. With 8 bases clipped from V and 5 bases from J, the junction kept 14 bases outside the gene matches. The germline V gene encodes CDR1 MRHNA and CDR2 SNTAGT. The CDR3 DNA reads TGTGCCAGCCACTTTATAGGGGGACAGGCCCACGAGCAGTACTTC. Amino acid sequence: CASHFIGGQAHEQYF.

This clonotype was counted at least ten times. The genes are TRBV20-1 and TRBJ1-6; D might be TRBD1 (5 bases). Germline CDR1 reads DFQATT; CDR2 reads SNEGSKA (reference sequence). This CDR3 region has 15 residues. Trimming removed 4 bases at V and 8 bases at J, with 18 bases between. CDR3 sequence reads: CSAISSVAGDSPLHF. Here the CDR3 DNA reads TGCAGTGCTATCTCGTCGGTCGCGGGGGATTCACCCCTCCACTTT.

This clonotype came up many times. The rearrangement uses TRBV10-3 and TRBJ2-2; 13 positions match TRBD2. J lost 4 bases, V lost 4 bases, and 3 bases had no gene match. The CDR3 totals 16 residues. CDR1 is ENHRY, CDR2 SYGVKD, per germline. The DNA of the CDR3 is TGTGCCATCAGTGGACTAGCGGGAGGCGGCACCGGGGAGCTGTTTTTT. Translating gives CAISGLAGGGTGELFF.

At least ten counts were recorded for this clonotype. The V gene is TRBV28, the J gene TRBJ2-5; D is unclear. The germline CDR1 and CDR2 sequences are MDHEN and SYDVKM. The ends were cut back, 6 bases at V and 3 bases at J, with 11 bases in the middle. The CDR3 length is 13 residues. The CDR3 here is CASSPGREETQYF. As DNA, the CDR3 is TGTGCCAGCAGCCCCGGAAGGGAAGAGACCCAGTACTTC.

At least ten counts were recorded for this clonotype. The genes are TRBV5-1 and TRBJ2-1, with a possible D match to TRBD1 (5 bases). V was cut by 4 bases and J by 5 bases, with 19 bases left in between. The CDR3 extends over 16 amino acids. The germline gives CDR1 SGHRS, CDR2 YFSETQ. The CDR3 coding sequence is TGCGCCAGCAGCAGGCGAGTGCAAGGGGCCGACAATGAGCAGTTCTTC. This encodes CASSRRVQGADNEQFF.

This clonotype was seen a handful of times. V and J are TRBV18 and TRBJ1-3; unclear D gene. Trimming left V 3 bases short and J 0 bases short, with 12 bases between. CDR1 is KGHSH, CDR2 LQKENI, per germline. The CDR3 has 16 residues. Here the CDR3 DNA reads TGTGCCAGCTCACCGGCGAGACTTCACTCTGGAAACACCATATATTTT. It translates to CASSPARLHSGNTIYF.

This clonotype came up a few times. The chain uses TRBV2 and TRBJ2-1, with D possibly matching TRBD1 (6 bases). This CDR3 is built from 15 residues. V was trimmed by 7 bases and J by 8 bases, leaving 21 bases between them. Germline CDR1 and CDR2: SNHLY and FYNNEI. CDR3 sequence reads: CASNQDWGQRHEQFF. CDR3 nucleotides: TGTGCCAGCAACCAAGACTGGGGACAAAGGCATGAGCAGTTCTTC.

A few counts support this clonotype. The chain is built from TRBV6-6 and TRBJ1-2; D unresolved. This CDR3 region has 13 residues. Per germline, CDR1 MNHNY and CDR2 SVGAGI (reference sequence). Trimming shortened V by 3 bases and J by 6 bases, and 11 bases separated the two germline ends. The DNA of the CDR3 is TGTGCCAGCAGTTATAAAAGGGCGGATGGCTACACCTTC. Its translation is CASSYKRADGYTF.